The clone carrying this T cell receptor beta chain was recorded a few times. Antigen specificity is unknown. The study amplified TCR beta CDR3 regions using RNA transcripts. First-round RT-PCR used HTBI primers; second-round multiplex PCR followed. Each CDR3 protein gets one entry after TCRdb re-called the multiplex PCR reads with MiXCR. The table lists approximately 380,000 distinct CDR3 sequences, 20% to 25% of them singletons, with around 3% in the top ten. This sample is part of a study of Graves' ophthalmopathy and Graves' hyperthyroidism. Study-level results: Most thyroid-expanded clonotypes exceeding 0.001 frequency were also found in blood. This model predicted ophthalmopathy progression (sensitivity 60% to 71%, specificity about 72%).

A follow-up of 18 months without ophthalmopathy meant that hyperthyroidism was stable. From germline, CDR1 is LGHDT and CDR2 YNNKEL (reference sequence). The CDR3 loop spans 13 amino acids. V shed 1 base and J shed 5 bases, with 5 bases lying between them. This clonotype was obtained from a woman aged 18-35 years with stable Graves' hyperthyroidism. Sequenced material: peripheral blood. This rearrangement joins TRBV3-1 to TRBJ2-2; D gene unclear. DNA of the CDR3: TGTGCCAGCAGCCAAGGACGTACCGGGGAGCTGTTTTTT. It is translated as CASSQGRTGELFF.